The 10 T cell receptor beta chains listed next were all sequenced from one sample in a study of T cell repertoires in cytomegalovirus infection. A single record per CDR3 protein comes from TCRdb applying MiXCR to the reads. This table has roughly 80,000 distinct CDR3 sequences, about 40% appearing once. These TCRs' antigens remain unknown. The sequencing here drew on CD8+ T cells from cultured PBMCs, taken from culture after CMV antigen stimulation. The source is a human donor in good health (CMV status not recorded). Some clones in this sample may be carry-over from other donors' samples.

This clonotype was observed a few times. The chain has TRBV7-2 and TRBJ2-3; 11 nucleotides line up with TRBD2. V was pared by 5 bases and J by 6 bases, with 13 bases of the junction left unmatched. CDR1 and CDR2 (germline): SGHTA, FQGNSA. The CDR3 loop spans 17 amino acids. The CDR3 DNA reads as TGTGCCAGCAGCCATCGACTAGCGGGGCCTCCGGTGGATACGCAGTATTTT. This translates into CASSHRLAGPPVDTQYF.

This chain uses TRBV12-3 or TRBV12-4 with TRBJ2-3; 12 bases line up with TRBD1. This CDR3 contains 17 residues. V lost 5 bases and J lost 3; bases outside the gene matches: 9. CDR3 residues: CASSLPPGQGATDTQYF. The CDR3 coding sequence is TGTGCCAGCAGTCTCCCTCCGGGACAGGGGGCTACAGATACGCAGTATTTT.

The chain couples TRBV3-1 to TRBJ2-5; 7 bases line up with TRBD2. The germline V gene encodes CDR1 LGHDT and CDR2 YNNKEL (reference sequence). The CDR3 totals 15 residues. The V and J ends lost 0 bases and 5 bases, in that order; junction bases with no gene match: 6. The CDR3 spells CASSQDVAGGETQYF. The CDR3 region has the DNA TGTGCCAGCAGCCAAGACGTAGCGGGTGGGGAGACCCAGTACTTC.

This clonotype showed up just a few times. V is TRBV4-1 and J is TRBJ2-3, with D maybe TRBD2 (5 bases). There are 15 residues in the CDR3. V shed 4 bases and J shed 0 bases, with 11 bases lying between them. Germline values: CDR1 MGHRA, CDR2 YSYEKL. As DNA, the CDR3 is TGCGCCAGCAGCCGGAGGCAGGAAAGCACAGATACGCAGTATTTT. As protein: CASSRRQESTDTQYF.

This chain's CDR3 is CASSPPMAGSTEAFF. The CDR3 DNA is TGTGCCAGCAGCCCCCCTATGGCAGGGAGCACTGAAGCTTTCTTT. The chain has TRBV7-6 and TRBJ1-1; a weak D match, TRBD1 (5 bases). V was pared by 5 bases and J by 4 bases, with 17 bases between. Germline V gene sequence: CDR1 SGHVS, CDR2 FNYEAQ. The CDR3 length is 15 residues.

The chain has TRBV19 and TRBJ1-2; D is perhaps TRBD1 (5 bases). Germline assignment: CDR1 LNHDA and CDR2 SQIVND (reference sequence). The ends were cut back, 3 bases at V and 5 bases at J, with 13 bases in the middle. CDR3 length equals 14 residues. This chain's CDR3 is CASSIQGDWYGYTF. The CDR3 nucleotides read TGTGCCAGTAGTATCCAGGGAGATTGGTATGGCTACACCTTC.

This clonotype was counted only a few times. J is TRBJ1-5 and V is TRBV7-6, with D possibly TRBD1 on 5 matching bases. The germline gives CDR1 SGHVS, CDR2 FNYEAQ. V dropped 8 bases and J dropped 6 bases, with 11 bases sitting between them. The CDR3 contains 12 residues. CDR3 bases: TGTGCCAGCTCCCTTGGGGGTCAGCCCCAGCATTTT. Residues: CASSLGGQPQHF. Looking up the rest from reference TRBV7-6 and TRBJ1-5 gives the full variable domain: GAGVSQSPRYKVTKRGQDVALRCDPISGHVSLYWYRQALGQGPEFLTYFNYEAQQDKSGLPNDRFSAERPEGSISTLTIQRTEQRDSAMYRCASSLGGQPQHFGDGTRLSIL.

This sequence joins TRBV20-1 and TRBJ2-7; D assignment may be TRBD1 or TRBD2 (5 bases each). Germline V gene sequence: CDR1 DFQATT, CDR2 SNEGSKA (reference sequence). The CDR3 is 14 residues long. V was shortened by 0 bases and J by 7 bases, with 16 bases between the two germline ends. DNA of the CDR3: TGCAGTGCTAGAGATCGGGGCGGAGACCCGGAGCAGTACTTC. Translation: CSARDRGGDPEQYF.

CDR3: CSVVGGAVETQYF. DNA of the CDR3: TGCAGCGTAGTCGGGGGGGCGGTTGAGACCCAGTACTTC. V and J are TRBV29-1 and TRBJ2-5; 8 bases line up with TRBD2. V lost 6 bases to trimming and J lost 5 bases; unmatched junction nucleotides: 8. The CDR3 sequence is 13 residues long. CDR1 is SQVTM and CDR2 is ANQGSEA in the germline V gene.

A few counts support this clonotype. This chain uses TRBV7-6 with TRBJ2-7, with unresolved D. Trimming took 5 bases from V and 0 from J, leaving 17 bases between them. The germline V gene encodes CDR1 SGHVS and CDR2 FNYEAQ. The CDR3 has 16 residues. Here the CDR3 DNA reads TGTGCCAGCAGCGCCACCCATCCCCAAAACTCCTACGAGCAGTACTTC. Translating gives CASSATHPQNSYEQYF.